The clone carrying this TCR beta chain has more than one count but fewer than ten. This record belongs to a study of regulatory T cells in long-lasting Graves disease. Time point reported: newly diagnosed GD, antithyroid drugs for less than 3 months. The TCR library was prepared using RNA isolated from PBMCs. The germline V gene encodes CDR1 SGHAT and CDR2 FQNNGV. The J segment lost 5 bases and the V segment lost 1 base, leaving 9 bases of the junction unmatched. The CDR3 sequence is 16 residues long. In building TCR beta libraries, iRepertoire HTBI primers were used together with Arm-PCR of CDR3 regions. Original methodology: Sequenced samples collectively carried roughly 60 TRBV and roughly 15 TRBJ segments. TCRdb re-called the multiplex PCR reads through MiXCR, storing one row per CDR3 protein. Here the V and J calls rest on TCRdb's processing, not on the authors' analysis. Of hundreds of thousands of distinct CDR3 sequences in the sample, over 15% were seen once.

The sample also formed part of further work on T cells in Graves' hyperthyroidism and ophthalmopathy.

The sample here was peripheral blood mononuclear cells (PBMCs), taken at new diagnosis, from a patient treated with antithyroid drugs. The J gene is TRBJ2-5, the V gene TRBV11-2; 8 bases map to TRBD1. The clonotype comes from a man between 35 and 55 years old with Graves disease. This chain's CDR3 is CASSLVGPGGQETQYF. The CDR3 bases are TGTGCCAGCAGCTTAGTCGGGCCAGGGGGCCAGGAGACCCAGTACTTC.